This TCR beta chain was sequenced during a study of tumor-infiltrating lymphocytes in localized non-small cell lung cancer. The CDR3 runs 16 residues. CDR1 is SGDLS, CDR2 YYNGEE, per germline. The V gene lost 4 bases and the J gene lost 7 bases, with 23 bases spanning the gap. Clones were read by immunoSEQ multiplex PCR, and TCRdb kept only the in-frame ones, dropping some. The data show roughly 12,000 clones, 65% to 85% seen once. By sample fraction, this clone is large (0.1 to 1%). The clonotype was recovered from a human donor with non-small cell lung cancer. The chain combines TRBV9 with TRBJ1-2; no reliable D call. The sequenced material came from uninvolved lung tissue not adjacent to the tumor. CDR3 DNA sequence: TGTGCCAGCAGCACCGCCCGGGAACCACCGTTGGGTGGCTACACCTTC. Its translation: CASSTAREPPLGGYTF.